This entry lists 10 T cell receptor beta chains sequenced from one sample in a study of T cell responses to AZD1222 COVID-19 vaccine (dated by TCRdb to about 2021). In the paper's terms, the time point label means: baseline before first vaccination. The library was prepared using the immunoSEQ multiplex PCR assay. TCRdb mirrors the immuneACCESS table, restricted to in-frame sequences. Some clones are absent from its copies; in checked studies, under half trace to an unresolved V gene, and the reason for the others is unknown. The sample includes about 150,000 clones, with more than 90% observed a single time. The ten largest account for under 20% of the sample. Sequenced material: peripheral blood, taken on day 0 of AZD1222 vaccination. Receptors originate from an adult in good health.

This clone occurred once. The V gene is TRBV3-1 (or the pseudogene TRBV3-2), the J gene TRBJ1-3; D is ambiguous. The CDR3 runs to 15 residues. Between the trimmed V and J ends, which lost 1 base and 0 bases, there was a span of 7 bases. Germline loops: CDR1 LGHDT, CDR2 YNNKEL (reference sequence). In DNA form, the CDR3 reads TGTGCCAGCAGCCAAGGAAGTCACTCTGGAAACACCATATATTTT. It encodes CASSQGSHSGNTIYF.

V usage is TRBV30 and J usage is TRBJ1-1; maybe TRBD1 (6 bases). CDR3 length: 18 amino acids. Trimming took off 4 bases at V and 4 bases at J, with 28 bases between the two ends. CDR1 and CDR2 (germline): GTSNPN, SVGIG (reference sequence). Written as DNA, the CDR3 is TGTGCCTGGACCGGTACAGGGTGGTCATCGGTTTACGGCACTGAAGCTTTCTTT. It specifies CAWTGTGWSSVYGTEAFF.

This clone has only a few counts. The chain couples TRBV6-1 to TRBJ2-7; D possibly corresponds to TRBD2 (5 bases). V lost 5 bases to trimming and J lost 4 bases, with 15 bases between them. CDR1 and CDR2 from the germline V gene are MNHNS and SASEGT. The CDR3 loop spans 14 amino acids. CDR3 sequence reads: CASSYEGFWYEQYF. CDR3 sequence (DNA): TGTGCCAGCAGTTATGAGGGATTTTGGTACGAGCAGTACTTC.

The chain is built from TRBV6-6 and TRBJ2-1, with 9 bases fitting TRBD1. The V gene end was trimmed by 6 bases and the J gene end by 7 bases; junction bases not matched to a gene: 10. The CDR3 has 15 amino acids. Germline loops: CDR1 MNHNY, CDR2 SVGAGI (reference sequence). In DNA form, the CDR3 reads TGTGCCAGCAGACCATACGGACAGGGGTTGAATGAGCAGTTCTTC. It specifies CASRPYGQGLNEQFF.

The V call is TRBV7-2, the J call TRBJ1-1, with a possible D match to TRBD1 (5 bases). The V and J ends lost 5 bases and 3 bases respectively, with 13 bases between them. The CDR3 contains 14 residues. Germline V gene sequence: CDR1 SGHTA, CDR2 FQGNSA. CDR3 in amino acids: CASSARPGDTEAFF. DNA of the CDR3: TGTGCCAGCAGCGCCCGCCCGGGGGACACTGAAGCTTTCTTT.

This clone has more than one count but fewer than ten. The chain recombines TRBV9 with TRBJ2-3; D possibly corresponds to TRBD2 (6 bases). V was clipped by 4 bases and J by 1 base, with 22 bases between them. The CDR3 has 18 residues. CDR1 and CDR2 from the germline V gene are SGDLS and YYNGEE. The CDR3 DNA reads TGTGCCAGCAGCTTCCGAAAAGAGGGGCGGGGCCGCACAGATACGCAGTATTTT. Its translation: CASSFRKEGRGRTDTQYF. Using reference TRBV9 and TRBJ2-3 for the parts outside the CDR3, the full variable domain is DSGVTQTPKHLITATGQRVTLRCSPRSGDLSVYWYQQSLDQGLQFLIQYYNGEERAKGNILERFSAQQFPDLHSELNLSSLELGDSALYFCASSFRKEGRGRTDTQYFGPGTRLTVL.

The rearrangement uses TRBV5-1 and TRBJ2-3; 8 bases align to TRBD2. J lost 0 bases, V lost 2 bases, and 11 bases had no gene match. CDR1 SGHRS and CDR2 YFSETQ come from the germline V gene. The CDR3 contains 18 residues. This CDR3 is CASSFTYRLARSTDTQYF. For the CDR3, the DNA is TGCGCCAGCAGCTTTACTTACCGACTAGCGAGAAGCACAGATACGCAGTATTTT.

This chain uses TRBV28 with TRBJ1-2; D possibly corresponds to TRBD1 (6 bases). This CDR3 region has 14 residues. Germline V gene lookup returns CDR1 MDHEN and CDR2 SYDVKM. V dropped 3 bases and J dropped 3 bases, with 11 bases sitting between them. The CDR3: CASSLGRGDYGYTF. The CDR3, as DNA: TGTGCCAGCAGTTTGGGCAGGGGCGACTATGGCTACACCTTC.

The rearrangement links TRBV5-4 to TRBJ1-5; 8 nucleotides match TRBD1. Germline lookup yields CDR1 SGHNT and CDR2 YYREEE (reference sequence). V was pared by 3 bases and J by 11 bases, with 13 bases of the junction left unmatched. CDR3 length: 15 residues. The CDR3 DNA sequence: TGTGCCAGCAGCTCGGGGACAGGACAGGGTAAGACCCAGCATTTT. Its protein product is CASSSGTGQGKTQHF.

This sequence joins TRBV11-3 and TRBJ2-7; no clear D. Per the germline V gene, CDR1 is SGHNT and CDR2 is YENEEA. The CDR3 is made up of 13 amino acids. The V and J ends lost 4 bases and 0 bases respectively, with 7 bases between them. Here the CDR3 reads CASSSRTSYEQYF. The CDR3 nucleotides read TGTGCCAGCAGCTCCCGGACCTCCTACGAGCAGTACTTC.